What follows is one TCR beta chain and its context. This sample was included in a study of T cells after somatic rescue of genetic block. The data were produced by immunoSEQ multiplex PCR, yet TCRdb's version contains in-frame clones alone and is incomplete. Counted here are about 72,000 clones, roughly 88% occurring once; the ten biggest clones make up approximately 3%. CDR3 length equals 13 residues. Germline V gives CDR1 SGHDN, CDR2 FVKESK. The V gene lost 9 bases and the J gene lost 0 bases, with 11 bases spanning the gap. V gene TRBV14 combines with J gene TRBJ1-1; D may be TRBD1 (5 bases). This TCR came from a man aged 30-40 years. The specimen was peripheral blood mononuclear cells (PBMCs). The CDR3 reads CASRRGLNTEAFF. Here the CDR3 DNA reads TGTGCCAGTAGAAGGGGTTTGAACACTGAAGCTTTCTTT.